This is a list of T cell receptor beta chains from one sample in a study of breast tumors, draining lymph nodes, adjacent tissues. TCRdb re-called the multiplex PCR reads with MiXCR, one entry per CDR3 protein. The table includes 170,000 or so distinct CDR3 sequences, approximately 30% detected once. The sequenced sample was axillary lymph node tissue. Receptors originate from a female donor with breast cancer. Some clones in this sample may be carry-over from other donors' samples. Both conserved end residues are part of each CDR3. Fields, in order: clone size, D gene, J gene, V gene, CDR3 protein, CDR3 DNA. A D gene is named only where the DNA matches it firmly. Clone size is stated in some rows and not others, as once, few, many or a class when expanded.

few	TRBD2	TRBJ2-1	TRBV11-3	CASSLDRRGLAGGRDEQFF	TGTGCCAGCAGCTTAGATCGGCGGGGGCTAGCGGGGGGGCGCGATGAGCAGTTCTTC
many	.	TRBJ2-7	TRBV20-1	CSARSGSYEQYF	TGCAGTGCCAGGTCGGGGTCCTACGAGCAGTACTTC
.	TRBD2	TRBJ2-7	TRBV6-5	CASSYLPPGLAGGYEQYF	TGTGCCAGCAGTTACCTCCCCCCGGGACTAGCGGGCGGATACGAGCAGTACTTC
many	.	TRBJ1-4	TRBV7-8	CASSLFQGGDNEKLFF	TGTGCCAGCAGCTTATTCCAAGGAGGGGATAATGAAAAACTGTTTTTT
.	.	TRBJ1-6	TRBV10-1	CASSGGNPPLHF	TGCGCCAGCTCGGGGGGGAATCCACCCCTCCACTTT
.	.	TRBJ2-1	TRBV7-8	CASSTPNPPVAENYNEQFF	TGTGCCAGCAGCACACCCAACCCCCCAGTAGCGGAAAACTACAATGAGCAGTTCTTC
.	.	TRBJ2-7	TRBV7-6	CAGSPPGGAREQYEQYF	TGTGCCGGCAGCCCCCCAGGGGGGGCTAGGGAGCAATACGAGCAGTACTTC
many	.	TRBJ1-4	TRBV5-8	CASSLDQNEKLFF	TGTGCCAGCAGCTTAGACCAGAATGAAAAACTGTTTTTT
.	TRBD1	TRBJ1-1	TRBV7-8	CASSFPSQGSNTEPFF	TGTGCCAGCAGCTTCCCCTCACAGGGGTCGAACACTGAACCTTTCTTT
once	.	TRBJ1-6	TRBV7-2	CASSLTSGSYNSPLHF	TGTGCCAGCAGCTTGACTAGCGGGAGCTATAATTCACCCCTCCACTTT
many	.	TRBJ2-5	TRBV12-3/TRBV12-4	CASSLQDSTLETQYF	TGTGCCAGCAGTTTACAGGACAGCACATTGGAGACCCAGTACTTC
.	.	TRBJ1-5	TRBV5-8	CASSNASNQPQHF	TGTGCCAGCAGCAATGCCAGCAATCAGCCCCAGCATTTT
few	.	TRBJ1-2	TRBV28	CAGQGTRGNLRYGYTF	TGTGCTGGCCAAGGGACCCGGGGCAACCTTAGGTATGGCTACACCTTC
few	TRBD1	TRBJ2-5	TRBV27	CASSATGGQETQYF	TGTGCCAGCAGTGCCACAGGGGGACAAGAGACCCAGTACTTC
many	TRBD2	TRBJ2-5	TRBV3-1	CASSHPGGGETQYF	TGTGCCAGCAGCCATCCCGGGGGAGGGGAGACCCAGTACTTC
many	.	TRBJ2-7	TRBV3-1	CASSQVRGEQYF	TGTGCCAGCAGCCAAGTGAGGGGCGAGCAGTACTTC
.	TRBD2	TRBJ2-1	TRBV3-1	CASSHQTSGSSGNEQFF	TGTGCCAGCAGCCACCAAACTAGCGGGAGTTCGGGCAATGAGCAGTTCTTC
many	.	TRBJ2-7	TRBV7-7	CASSLGIGYEQYF	TGTGCTAGCAGCTTAGGGATAGGTTACGAGCAGTACTTC
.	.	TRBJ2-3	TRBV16	CASSQSTVFLSDTQYF	TGTGCCAGCAGCCAATCCACAGTGTTTCTTTCAGATACGCAGTATTTT
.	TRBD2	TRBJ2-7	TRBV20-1	CSARDRLAGTEQYF	TGCAGTGCTAGAGATCGGCTAGCGGGGACCGAGCAGTACTTC
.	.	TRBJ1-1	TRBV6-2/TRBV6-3	CASTRGGERSEAFF	TGTGCCAGCACTCGGGGTGGGGAAAGAAGTGAAGCTTTCTTT
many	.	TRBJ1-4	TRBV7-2	CASSLEARTNEKLFF	TGTGCCAGCAGCTTAGAAGCCAGAACTAATGAAAAACTGTTTTTT
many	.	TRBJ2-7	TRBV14	CASSQEGTLAHEQYF	TGTGCCAGCAGCCAAGAGGGGACCTTGGCCCACGAGCAGTACTTC
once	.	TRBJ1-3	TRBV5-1	CASSISGPSSGNTVYF	TGCGCCAGCTCCATTTCCGGCCCCAGCTCTGGAAACACCGTATACTTT
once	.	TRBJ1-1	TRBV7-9	CASSFGGVTEAFF	TGTGCCAGCAGCTTTGGAGGGGTTACTGAAGCTTTCTTT
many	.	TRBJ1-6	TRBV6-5	CASTKIREYYNSPLHF	TGTGCCAGCACCAAAATCAGGGAATACTATAATTCACCCCTCCACTTT
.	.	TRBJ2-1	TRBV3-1	CASSQEGPSSYNEQFF	TGTGCCAGCAGCCAAGAGGGTCCGAGCTCCTACAATGAGCAGTTCTTC
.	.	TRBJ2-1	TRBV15	CATSRDPAGRKFHNEQFF	TGTGCCACCAGCAGAGACCCGGCGGGACGGAAATTCCACAATGAGCAGTTCTTC
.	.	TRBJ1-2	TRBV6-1	CASNNRFDYGYTF	TGTGCCAGCAACAATCGGTTCGACTATGGCTACACCTTC
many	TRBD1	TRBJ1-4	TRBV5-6	CASSLWRQGGEKLFF	TGTGCCAGCAGCTTGTGGAGACAGGGCGGAGAAAAACTGTTTTTT
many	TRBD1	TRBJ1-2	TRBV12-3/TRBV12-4	CASSSTGVGYGYTF	TGTGCCAGCAGCTCGACAGGGGTTGGCTATGGCTACACCTTC
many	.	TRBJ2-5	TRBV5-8	CASSLNREEGTQYF	TGTGCCAGCAGCTTGAACAGGGAAGAGGGGACCCAGTACTTC
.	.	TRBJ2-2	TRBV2	CASKKTVGELFF	TGTGCCAGCAAAAAGACAGTCGGGGAGCTGTTTTTT
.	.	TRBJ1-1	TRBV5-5	CDSMRGLNAEAFF	TGTGACAGCATGAGGGGGTTGAACGCTGAAGCTTTCTTT
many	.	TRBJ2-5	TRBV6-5	CASSYLAGSQETQYF	TGTGCCAGCAGTTACTTGGCAGGGAGCCAAGAGACCCAGTACTTC
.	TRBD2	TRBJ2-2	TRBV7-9	CASSLGGLAGGPGELFF	TGTGCCAGCAGCTTAGGAGGTCTAGCGGGAGGGCCCGGGGAGCTGTTTTTT
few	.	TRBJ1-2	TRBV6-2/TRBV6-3	CASSYSPVRLDYGYTF	TGTGCCAGCAGTTACTCCCCAGTTCGGCTAGACTATGGCTACACCTTC
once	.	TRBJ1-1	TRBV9	CASSVITDMNTEAFF	TGTGCCAGCAGCGTAATAACAGATATGAACACTGAAGCTTTCTTT
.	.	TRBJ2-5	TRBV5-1	CATRSRPVQDTQYF	TGCGCCACCCGGTCCCGACCCGTTCAAGACACCCAGTACTTC
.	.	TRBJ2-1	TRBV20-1	CSAQGVGGGSSYNEQFF	TGCAGTGCGCAAGGGGTAGGGGGGGGATCCTCCTACAATGAGCAGTTCTTC
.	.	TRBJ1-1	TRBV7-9	CASSSAAGRRNTEAFF	TGTGCCAGCAGCTCCGCGGCAGGGAGGAGGAACACTGAAGCTTTCTTT
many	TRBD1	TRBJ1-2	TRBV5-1	CASNIGQADYGYTF	TGCGCCAGCAATATTGGACAGGCGGACTATGGCTACACCTTC
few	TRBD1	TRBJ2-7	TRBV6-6	CVSTHRGDPSEGEQYF	TGTGTCAGCACCCACAGGGGAGACCCGTCCGAGGGGGAGCAGTACTTC
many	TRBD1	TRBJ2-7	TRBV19	CASSRSAGQVTYGQYF	TGTGCCAGTAGTAGAAGCGCAGGACAGGTGACTTACGGGCAGTACTTC
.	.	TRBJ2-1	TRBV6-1	CASSQFMAGAYNEQFF	TGTGCCAGCAGTCAGTTCATGGCAGGGGCGTACAATGAGCAGTTCTTC
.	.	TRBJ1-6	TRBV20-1	CSARDGRAGSYNSPLHF	TGCAGTGCTAGAGATGGGAGGGCCGGGTCTTATAATTCACCCCTCCACTTT
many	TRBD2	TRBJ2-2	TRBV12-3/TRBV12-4	CASRGTSDTGELFF	TGTGCCAGCAGGGGGACTAGCGACACCGGGGAGCTGTTTTTT
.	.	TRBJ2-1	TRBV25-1	CASSDAGTLKVSYNEQFF	TGTGCCAGCAGTGATGCAGGGACATTAAAGGTATCGTACAATGAGCAGTTCTTC
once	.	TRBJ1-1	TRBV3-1	CASSQGSQGTEAFF	TGTGCCAGCAGCCAAGGGTCACAGGGCACTGAAGCTTTCTTT